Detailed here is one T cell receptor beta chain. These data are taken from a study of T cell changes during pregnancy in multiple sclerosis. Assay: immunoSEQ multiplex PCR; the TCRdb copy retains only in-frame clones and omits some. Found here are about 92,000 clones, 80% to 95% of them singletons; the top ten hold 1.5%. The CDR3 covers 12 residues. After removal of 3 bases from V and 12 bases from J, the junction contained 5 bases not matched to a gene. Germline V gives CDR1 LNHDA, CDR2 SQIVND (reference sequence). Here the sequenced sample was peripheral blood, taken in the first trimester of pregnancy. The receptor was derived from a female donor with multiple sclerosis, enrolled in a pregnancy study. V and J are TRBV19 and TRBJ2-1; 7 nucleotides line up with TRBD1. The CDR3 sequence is CASSIFGDRQFF. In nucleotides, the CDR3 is TGTGCCAGTAGTATTTTTGGGGACAGGCAGTTCTTC. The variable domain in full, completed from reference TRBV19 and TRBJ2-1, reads DGGITQSPKYLFRKEGQNVTLSCEQNLNHDAMYWYRQDPGQGLRLIYYSQIVNDFQKGDIAEGYSVSREKKESFPLTVTSAQKNPTAFYLCASSIFGDRQFFGPGTRLTVL.